This T cell receptor (beta chain) was sequenced in a study of vaccination effects on CD4 cells after COVID-19. The CDR3 sequence is 15 residues long. Germline loops: CDR1 KGHSH, CDR2 LQKENI. Losses at the gene ends were 2 bases for V and 5 bases for J; bases not matched to a gene: 3. The culture ran for about 11 days, and then CD4+ T cells were isolated. With respect to this clone: Its antigen remains unidentified.

Assay used: immunoSEQ multiplex PCR; TCRdb lists only in-frame clones, some missing. The sample lists tens of thousands of clones, roughly four fifths occurring once. The chain couples TRBV18 to TRBJ1-6, with 7 bases identical to TRBD1. This receptor was identified in a human donor who received a COVID-19 vaccine. The material was CD4+ T cells from PBMCs cultured without peptide, obtained before COVID-19 vaccination. The CDR3, as DNA: TGTGCCAGCTCACCAGGGACAGCAGATAATTCACCCCTCCACTTT. It specifies CASSPGTADNSPLHF.